This T cell receptor beta chain was captured in a study of Ad26.COV2.S vaccination and SARS-CoV-2 variants. As regards this clone: Its antigen is not known.

Data came from immunoSEQ multiplex PCR; TCRdb stores just in-frame clones and leaves some out. The sample records roughly 100,000 clones, around 80% being singletons. Study-wide findings and caveats: Possible underestimation of total T cell responses by the TCR breadth and depth analyses was noted. With respect to non-spike TCR breadth, vaccine and placebo recipients were similar.

The CDR3 length is 12 residues. Germline V gene data show CDR1 as MNHNY and CDR2 as SVGAGI (reference sequence). Trimming shortened V by 2 bases and J by 2 bases, and 3 bases separated the two germline ends. The receptor was isolated from a human donor who had recovered from COVID-19. V and J are TRBV6-6 and TRBJ2-5; D remains ambiguous. The sequences come from peripheral blood, collected after recovery from COVID-19. The CDR3 coding sequence is TGTGCCAGCAGTTACGCACAAGAGACCCAGTACTTC. It encodes CASSYAQETQYF.